The 30 T cell receptor beta chains reported below all come from one sample, sequenced in a study of Tregs in tolerant kidney transplant recipients. Recipients received nonmyeloablative bone marrow transplants from related graft donors, with transient mixed chimerism. The table came from immunoSEQ multiplex PCR; TCRdb's copy has only in-frame clones and leaves some out. The sample is made up of 20,000 to 30,000 clones, and the top ten hold more than 3.5% of it. This material consisted of CD4+ T cells from blood (PBMCs), taken 6 months after the transplant. The origin of the receptors is a human patient who received a combined kidney and bone marrow transplant. Part of the T cells may come from the graft donor.

Turning to this clone: The read comes to an end 3 residues before the CDR3 does, leaving the germline J gene to fill in the end. The chain uses TRBV11-2 and TRBJ2-3; 7 bases fit TRBD2. Germline values: CDR1 SGHAT, CDR2 FQNNGV. CDR3 length: 14 residues. The V and J ends lost 0 bases and 5 bases, in that order; junction bases with no gene match: 2. The part of the CDR3 DNA that was read is TGTGCCAGCAGCTTAGATGGGAGGGGAGATACG. Protein product: CASSLDGRGDT. The full CDR3 protein is CASSLDGRGDTQYF. Full variable domain (missing parts from reference TRBV11-2 and TRBJ2-3): EAGVAQSPRYKIIEKRQSVAFWCNPISGHATLYWYQQILGQGPKLLIQFQNNGVVDDSQLPKDRFSAERLKGVDSTLKIQPAKLEDSAVYLCASSLDGRGDTQYFGPGTRLTVL.

As concerns this clone: The CDR3 end lies 3 residues beyond the end of the read and is filled in from the germline J gene. The rearrangement joins TRBV7-9 to TRBJ1-3, with D hard to call. Germline V gives CDR1 SEHNR, CDR2 FQNEAQ (reference sequence). The CDR3 is 15 residues long. Deletions cut 0 bases from V and 2 bases from J, with 8 bases between. CDR3 in amino acids: CASSLARGTGNTIYF. Incomplete CDR3 DNA: TGTGCCAGCAGCTTAGCGCGGGGTACTGGAAACACC.

For this clone: Read coverage stops 3 residues before the CDR3 terminus; the germline J gene supplies the remainder. The V call is TRBV5-1, the J call TRBJ1-1; D is unresolved. Germline CDR1 is SGHRS and CDR2 is YFSETQ. Deletions cut 0 bases from V and 5 bases from J, with 8 bases between. The CDR3 sequence is 13 residues long. The CDR3: CASSLALNTEAFF. The CDR3 bases that were read are TGCGCCAGCAGCTTGGCCCTAAATACTGAA.

As for this clone: Read coverage stops 3 residues before the CDR3 terminus; the germline J gene supplies the remainder. This chain connects TRBV7-9 to TRBJ1-2; tentatively, D is TRBD1 (5 bases). CDR3 length: 14 amino acids. CDR1 is SEHNR and CDR2 is FQNEAQ in the germline V gene (reference sequence). Trimming shortened V by 9 bases and J by 0 bases, and 14 bases separated the two germline ends. The CDR3 here is CARVFRGANYGYTF. The part of the CDR3 DNA that was read is TGTGCCAGAGTTTTCCGGGGGGCTAACTATGGC.

About this clone itself: The DNA ends 3 residues before the CDR3 does, and the rest of the CDR3 is filled in from the germline J gene. This rearrangement joins TRBV6-2 or TRBV6-3 to TRBJ2-4; 7 nucleotides align to TRBD2. The CDR3 totals 16 residues. The germline V gene has CDR1 MNHEY and CDR2 SVGEGT. Unmatched junction bases numbered 6, after V lost 4 bases and J lost 0 bases. The CDR3 is CASSSSGGLAKNIQYF. The part of the CDR3 DNA that was read is TGTGCCAGCAGTTCATCGGGGGGACTAGCCAAAAACATT.

With regard to this clone: The read terminates 3 residues ahead of where the CDR3 ends, so the germline J gene completes it. The chain has TRBV2 and TRBJ2-7, with D possibly matching TRBD1 (5 bases). The V gene's germline CDR1 is SNHLY and CDR2 FYNNEI. V lost 4 bases, J lost 0 bases, and 10 bases lay in between. CDR3 size: 14 residues. The CDR3 reads CASSVGRASYEQYF. The sequenced CDR3 bases are TGTGCCAGCAGTGTGGGCAGGGCCTCCTACGAG. Full variable domain (missing parts from reference TRBV2 and TRBJ2-7): EPEVTQTPSHQVTQMGQEVILRCVPISNHLYFYWYRQILGQKVEFLVSFYNNEISEKSEIFDDQFSVERPDGSNFTLKIRSTKLEDSAMYFCASSVGRASYEQYFGPGTRLTVT.

Note on this clone: The missing CDR3 end, 3 residues past where the read stops, is filled in from the germline J gene. The chain employs TRBV5-5 and TRBJ2-6, with a tentative D call TRBD1 (6 bases). The V and J ends lost 7 bases and 0 bases respectively, with 11 bases between them. Germline CDR1 reads SGHKS; CDR2 reads YYEKEE (reference sequence). The CDR3 has 15 amino acids. CDR3 DNA, as far as it was read: TGTGCCAGCCGGACAGTTTCCTCTGGGGCCAACGTC. Amino acids: CASRTVSSGANV. The full-length CDR3 reads as CASRTVSSGANVLTF.

On this clone itself: The read ends 3 residues before the CDR3 terminus; that terminus is restored from the germline J gene. This chain joins TRBV18 and TRBJ2-2; TRBD2 might be the D (5 bases). The germline gives CDR1 KGHSH, CDR2 LQKENI. The length of the CDR3 is 14 residues. Trimming pared 3 bases from V and 5 bases from J, leaving 10 bases between. CDR3 DNA, as far as it was read: TGTGCCAGCTCACCTGGCACTAGGACCGGGGAG. Translation: CASSPGTRTGE. The entire CDR3 sequence reads CASSPGTRTGELFF. Based on the CDR3 plus reference TRBV18 and TRBJ2-2, the full variable domain is NAGVMQNPRHLVRRRGQEARLRCSPMKGHSHVYWYRQLPEEGLKFMVYLQKENIIDESGMPKERFSAEFPKEGPSILRIQQVVRGDSAAYFCASSPGTRTGELFFGEGSRLTVL.

A word on this clone: The read finishes 3 residues shy of the CDR3 end, and the germline J gene is used to complete it. The V and J genes are TRBV13 and TRBJ1-4; no definite D call. Looked up from germline, CDR1 is PRHDT and CDR2 is FYEKMQ (reference sequence). Trimming left V 4 bases short and J 1 base short, with 13 bases between. CDR3 length equals 16 residues. This chain's CDR3 is CASSSSASVTNEKLFF. CDR3 DNA (partial): TGTGCCAGCAGCTCTTCTGCCAGTGTAACTAATGAAAAA. Combining the CDR3 with reference TRBV13 and TRBJ1-4 gives the whole variable domain AAGVIQSPRHLIKEKRETATLKCYPIPRHDTVYWYQQGPGQDPQFLISFYEKMQSDKGSIPDRFSAQQFSDYHSELNMSSLELGDSALYFCASSSSASVTNEKLFFGSGTQLSVL.

With regard to this clone: With the read ending 3 residues before the CDR3 end, the germline J gene is used to fill in that end. This chain links TRBV19 with TRBJ2-6; D perhaps matches TRBD1 (6 bases). V lost 4 bases and J lost 2, with 12 bases in between. Per the germline V gene, CDR1 is LNHDA and CDR2 is SQIVND (reference sequence). CDR3 length: 16 amino acids. Incomplete CDR3 DNA: TGTGCCAGTAGTACCCCAGGGGCTCCTGGGGCCAACGTC. This translates into CASSTPGAPGANV. The full CDR3 protein reads CASSTPGAPGANVLTF.

As for this clone: The missing CDR3 end, 3 residues past where the read stops, is filled in from the germline J gene. V and J are TRBV19 and TRBJ1-2; tentative D call: TRBD1 (5 bases). The CDR3 has 11 residues. Per germline, CDR1 LNHDA and CDR2 SQIVND (reference sequence). CDR3: CASSSHRGYTF. The CDR3 bases that were read are TGTGCCAGTAGTTCTCACAGGGGC.

A remark on this clone: The read stops 3 residues short of the end of the CDR3; the missing end is completed from the germline J gene. This chain joins TRBV7-9 and TRBJ2-2; no clear D. The length of the CDR3 is 12 residues. Germline assignment: CDR1 SEHNR and CDR2 FQNEAQ (reference sequence). The germline V and J ends were trimmed by 5 bases and 2 bases, with 3 bases remaining between them. The CDR3 protein is CASSLNTGELFF. CDR3 DNA, as far as it was read: TGTGCCAGCAGCCTAAACACCGGGGAG.

Notes on this clone: The read ends 3 residues shy of where the CDR3 ends; the end is completed using the germline J gene. The V call is TRBV5-1, the J call TRBJ2-5; 7 nucleotides line up with TRBD1. Trimming took 3 bases from V and 1 from J; bases not matched to a gene: 6. Germline CDR1 is SGHRS and CDR2 is YFSETQ. The CDR3 has 15 amino acids. The CDR3 loop reads CASSSTGQSQETQYF. The DNA read from the CDR3 is TGCGCCAGCAGCTCGACGGGACAGTCCCAAGAGACC. Full variable domain (rest looked up from reference TRBV5-1 and TRBJ2-5): KAGVTQTPRYLIKTRGQQVTLSCSPISGHRSVSWYQQTPGQGLQFLFEYFSETQRNKGNFPGRFSGRQFSNSRSEMNVSTLELGDSALYLCASSSTGQSQETQYFGPGTRLLVL.

Of note for this clone: The read terminates 3 residues before the CDR3 end, so the remaining end is supplied by the germline J gene. The chain is built from TRBV5-1 and TRBJ1-1; 7 bases are shared with TRBD1. Germline V gene lookup returns CDR1 SGHRS and CDR2 YFSETQ. This CDR3 is built from 14 residues. V shed 4 bases and J 4 bases; nucleotides not matched to a gene: 7. CDR3 in amino acids: CASSRDSQGTEAFF. The sequenced CDR3 bases are TGCGCCAGCAGCCGGGACAGTCAGGGCACTGAA.

Remarks on this clone: The read ends 3 residues early relative to the CDR3; the germline J gene fills the gap. V and J are TRBV7-9 and TRBJ2-7, with TRBD1 matching 7 bases. Germline V CDR1 and CDR2: SEHNR, FQNEAQ (reference sequence). The CDR3 is made up of 14 amino acids. The V and J ends lost 10 bases and 0 bases, in that order; junction bases with no gene match: 9. The CDR3 loop is CATEGGPNSYEQYF. The DNA read from the CDR3 is TGTGCCACCGAAGGGGGCCCGAACTCCTACGAG.

A note on this clone: The missing CDR3 end, 3 residues past where the read stops, is filled in from the germline J gene. This chain connects TRBV29-1 to TRBJ2-7; either TRBD1 or TRBD2 may supply D (5 bases each). The CDR3 runs to 13 residues. Trimming shortened V by 6 bases and J by 5 bases, and 17 bases separated the two germline ends. In germline, CDR1 is SQVTM, CDR2 ANQGSEA. Incomplete CDR3 DNA: TGCAGCGTGGATATTAACAGAGGGGACGAG. Protein sequence: CSVDINRGDE. The whole CDR3 reads CSVDINRGDEQYF.

Details on this clone: The CDR3 extends 3 residues past the end of the read, so its final part is completed from the germline J gene. The chain carries TRBV10-3 and TRBJ1-5; TRBD1 might be the D (6 bases). In germline, CDR1 is ENHRY, CDR2 SYGVKD. The CDR3 extends over 14 amino acids. Trimming removed 3 bases at V and 3 bases at J, with 9 bases between. The CDR3 reads CAISETGTNQPQHF. CDR3 DNA (partial): TGTGCCATCAGTGAAACAGGGACCAATCAGCCC.

Regarding this clone: The observed sequence ends 3 residues before the CDR3 terminus, with the missing tail filled in from the germline J gene. The chain joins TRBV14 to TRBJ2-5, with TRBD1 matching 8 bases. The trim removed 3 bases at V and 0 bases at J, leaving 9 bases unmatched. The CDR3 extends over 17 amino acids. Germline V lookup: CDR1 SGHDN, CDR2 FVKESK. The part of the CDR3 DNA that was read is TGTGCCAGCAGCCAGACAGGGGTGTCCAGGAACCAAGAGACC. Its protein product is CASSQTGVSRNQET. The full-length CDR3 reads as CASSQTGVSRNQETQYF.

Notes on this clone: The CDR3 end falls 3 residues outside the read, so it is completed with the germline J gene. The rearrangement joins TRBV7-2 to TRBJ2-5; no reliable D call. V was trimmed by 7 bases and J by 2 bases, leaving 8 bases between them. The CDR3 runs to 12 residues. The V gene's germline CDR1 is SGHTA and CDR2 FQGNSA. The sequenced part of the CDR3 DNA is TGTGCCAGCAACACCTTACAAGAGACC. This encodes CASNTLQET. The complete CDR3 protein is CASNTLQETQYF.

On this clone itself: The CDR3 end falls 3 residues outside the read, so it is completed with the germline J gene. The chain joins TRBV19 to TRBJ2-7; tentatively, D is TRBD1 (6 bases). CDR3 length: 13 residues. The germline V gene encodes CDR1 LNHDA and CDR2 SQIVND (reference sequence). V shed 6 bases and J shed 2 bases, with 11 bases lying between them. Partial CDR3 DNA: TGTGCCAGTAGGGAAACAGGGACCTACGAG. Protein product: CASRETGTYE. The whole CDR3 sequence reads CASRETGTYEQYF.

Regarding this clone: The read halts 3 residues ahead of the CDR3 end, with the missing end drawn from the germline J gene. The V call is TRBV20-1, the J call TRBJ1-6; 7 bases align to TRBD1. Germline V gene sequence: CDR1 DFQATT, CDR2 SNEGSKA (reference sequence). Trimming removed 3 bases from V and 6 bases from J; junction bases left unmatched: 8. The CDR3 is 15 residues long. This chain's CDR3 is CSASISQGGNSPLHF. The covered CDR3 bases are TGCAGTGCTAGTATAAGCCAGGGGGGTAATTCACCC.

A note on this clone: The read terminates 3 residues ahead of where the CDR3 ends, so the germline J gene completes it. The chain has TRBV10-3 and TRBJ2-1, with 7 bases identical to TRBD1. This CDR3 spans 15 amino acids. Germline V gene lookup returns CDR1 ENHRY and CDR2 SYGVKD. J was trimmed by 8 bases and V by 3 bases; bases with no gene match: 10. CDR3 loop: CAISDHRGIADEQFF. CDR3 DNA, as far as it was read: TGTGCCATCAGTGATCACAGGGGAATTGCGGATGAG.

As to this clone: The read ends 3 residues early relative to the CDR3; the germline J gene fills the gap. The V gene is TRBV19, the J gene TRBJ2-1, with 9 bases that match TRBD2. CDR3 length: 18 residues. J was trimmed by 7 bases and V by 4 bases; bases with no gene match: 17. The germline V gene encodes CDR1 LNHDA and CDR2 SQIVND (reference sequence). The CDR3 region is CASSTHSRGGGGRNEQFF. CDR3 bases read: TGTGCCAGTAGTACCCATTCTAGGGGCGGGGGGGGGAGGAATGAG.

In regard to this clone: From the germline J gene comes the end of the CDR3, since the read stops 3 residues before it. The chain recombines TRBV18 with TRBJ1-2; TRBD1 aligns across 7 bases. CDR1 is KGHSH and CDR2 is LQKENI in the germline V gene. The CDR3 is made up of 15 amino acids. V lost 2 bases and J lost 4; bases outside the gene matches: 7. CDR3: CASSPSGGPGYGYTF. Partial CDR3 DNA: TGTGCCAGCTCACCATCAGGGGGACCCGGCTATGGC.

With regard to this clone: The read finishes 3 residues shy of the CDR3 end, and the germline J gene is used to complete it. The J gene is TRBJ1-2, the V gene TRBV20-1, with D possibly TRBD1 on 6 matching bases. The CDR3 is made up of 13 amino acids. V was pared by 0 bases and J by 5 bases, with 10 bases between. Germline V gives CDR1 DFQATT, CDR2 SNEGSKA (reference sequence). This CDR3 is CSARETGRYGYTF. The CDR3 bases that were read are TGCAGTGCTAGAGAAACAGGGAGGTATGGC.

As for this clone: The read stops 3 residues short of the end of the CDR3; the missing end is completed from the germline J gene. The chain recombines TRBV5-6 with TRBJ2-7, with 10 positions matching TRBD2. Germline CDR1 and CDR2: SGHDT and YYEEEE. J gave up 5 bases and V 2 bases, and 1 base lay outside the gene matches. There are 13 residues in the CDR3. The sequenced CDR3 bases are TGTGCCAGCAGCTTACTAGCGGGGCACGAG. It translates to CASSLLAGHE. The complete CDR3 reads CASSLLAGHEQYF.

On this clone itself: The read ends 3 residues before the CDR3 terminus; that terminus is restored from the germline J gene. The chain carries TRBV5-1 and TRBJ2-5, with 9 positions matching TRBD1. The CDR3 has 13 residues. In germline, CDR1 is SGHRS, CDR2 YFSETQ. Trimming removed 5 bases from V and 5 bases from J; junction bases left unmatched: 4. CDR3 loop: CASRTGGGETQYF. Incomplete CDR3 DNA: TGCGCCAGCAGAACAGGGGGCGGGGAGACC.

Its frequency marks this clone as medium-sized. The CDR3 end lies 3 residues beyond the end of the read and is filled in from the germline J gene. The chain links TRBV29-1 to TRBJ2-2; 13 positions agree with TRBD2. This CDR3 has 16 residues. Germline CDR1 SQVTM, CDR2 ANQGSEA. Trimming removed 4 bases from V and 8 bases from J; junction bases left unmatched: 10. The CDR3 reads CSVGVGLAGDQGELFF. Incomplete CDR3 DNA: TGCAGCGTTGGGGTCGGACTAGCGGGAGATCAAGGGGAG.

Turning to this clone: The observed sequence ends 3 residues before the CDR3 terminus, with the missing tail filled in from the germline J gene. The chain carries TRBV5-4 and TRBJ2-3, with TRBD2 matching over 10 bases. The CDR3 contains 16 residues. J was trimmed by 4 bases and V by 2 bases; bases with no gene match: 7. Germline V gives CDR1 SGHNT, CDR2 YYREEE (reference sequence). The covered CDR3 bases are TGTGCCAGCAGCTTCCCTAGCGGGAGCGGGGCAGATACG. As protein: CASSFPSGSGADT. The full-length CDR3 reads as CASSFPSGSGADTQYF.

Concerning this clone: The read terminates 3 residues ahead of where the CDR3 ends, so the germline J gene completes it. This chain links TRBV25-1 with TRBJ1-5; a weak D match, TRBD1 (5 bases). This CDR3 is 14 amino acids long. Germline assignment: CDR1 MGHDK and CDR2 SYGVNS. With 3 bases removed from V and 3 bases from J, the gap between germline ends came to 9 bases. The CDR3 bases that were read are TGTGCCAGCAGTGAGGGAGGGGTCAATCAGCCC. Amino acids: CASSEGGVNQP. The whole CDR3 sequence reads CASSEGGVNQPQHF.